These 21 T cell receptor beta chains share one sample of origin, sequenced in a study of blood T cells in healthy people across ages. Then a second PCR, running about 6 to 11 cycles, was carried out with a sample-barcoded 5' primer and a J-beta primer mix. TCRdb reprocessed the 5' RACE reads via MiXCR and lists one record per CDR3 protein. The sample includes 800,000 to 950,000 distinct CDR3 sequences, roughly 43% of them seen just once. The specimen was blood. Receptors originate from a man aged 25 to 45 in good health.

The rearrangement uses TRBV10-3 and TRBJ1-5, with D unresolved. Trimming took 2 bases from V and 6 from J, leaving 14 bases between them. The CDR3 is 15 amino acids. Germline values: CDR1 ENHRY, CDR2 SYGVKD. CDR3 sequence (DNA): TGTGCCATCAGTGAGCCCACCTCGGACGGTCAGCCCCAGCATTTT. This sequence encodes CAISEPTSDGQPQHF.

Note on this clonotype: This may be a read error, as it is one base from a much larger clone. The chain recombines TRBV20-1 with TRBJ2-5; 7 nucleotides match TRBD1. The CDR3 extends over 11 amino acids. Germline V lookup: CDR1 DFQATT, CDR2 SNEGSKA (reference sequence). Trimming cost V 8 bases and J 9 bases; bases outside gene matches: 9. The CDR3 DNA follows: TGCAGTATAGGGGGCGCAGGGGCCCAGTACTTC. This gives the protein CSIGGAGAQYF.

This clonotype was observed a handful of times. The chain recombines TRBV29-1 with TRBJ2-1; possible D gene TRBD1, 6 bases. The CDR3 has 11 amino acids. With 4 bases removed from V and 6 bases from J, the gap between germline ends came to 7 bases. The germline gives CDR1 SQVTM, CDR2 ANQGSEA. The CDR3 spells CSVVRGNEQFF. The CDR3 coding sequence is TGCAGCGTTGTCAGGGGCAATGAGCAGTTCTTC.

The chain links TRBV20-1 to TRBJ2-1; 10 bases line up with TRBD2. V lost 3 bases, J lost 8 bases, and 7 bases stayed unmatched. The V gene's germline CDR1 is DFQATT and CDR2 SNEGSKA (reference sequence). The CDR3 sequence is 14 residues long. CDR3 protein: CSASIPSGGYEQFF. CDR3 in DNA: TGCAGTGCTAGCATCCCTAGCGGGGGTTATGAGCAGTTCTTC.

The rearrangement uses TRBV10-3 and TRBJ2-7; the D gene is possibly TRBD1 (7 bases). V lost 7 bases, J lost 0 bases, and 19 bases lay in between. CDR3 length: 16 residues. From germline, CDR1 is ENHRY and CDR2 SYGVKD. CDR3 nucleotide sequence: TGTGCCATCACCTCAGGGGGGAGAGTAGGCTCCTACGAGCAGTACTTC. Amino acid sequence: CAITSGGRVGSYEQYF.

In DNA form, the CDR3 reads TGCAGTGCTCGCACGCTAGCGGGGGTAGGTGAGCAGTTCTTC. Its translation: CSARTLAGVGEQFF. V and J are TRBV20-1 and TRBJ2-1, with 10 bases matching TRBD2. Germline V lookup: CDR1 DFQATT, CDR2 SNEGSKA (reference sequence). This CDR3 has 14 amino acids. With 5 bases clipped from V and 9 bases from J, the junction kept 10 bases outside the gene matches.

This rearrangement joins TRBV6-1 to TRBJ2-1; no clear D gene. Per germline, CDR1 MNHNS and CDR2 SASEGT. The CDR3 covers 16 residues. The V gene lost 0 bases and the J gene lost 6 bases, with 15 bases spanning the gap. CDR3 DNA: TGTGCCAGCAGTGAAGCTCTAGGGCTACAACTCAATGAGCAGTTCTTC. Its protein product is CASSEALGLQLNEQFF.

The rearrangement uses TRBV6-6 and TRBJ2-1; 7 bases are a match to TRBD1. CDR3 length equals 15 residues. CDR1 is MNHNY and CDR2 is SVGAGI in the germline V gene (reference sequence). J gave up 6 bases and V 2 bases, and 7 bases lay outside the gene matches. The CDR3 DNA reads as TGTGCCAGCAGTTACAGTGGGACAGCGACCAATGAGCAGTTCTTC. Encoded protein: CASSYSGTATNEQFF.

In this sample, this clonotype turned up a few times. The CDR3 nucleotides read TGTGCCAGCATCGGGGGAGGGGCCGACACCGGGGAGCTGTTTTTT. This gives the protein CASIGGGADTGELFF. The chain couples TRBV2 to TRBJ2-2; 7 bases align to TRBD2. With V trimmed by 7 bases and J by 3 bases, 8 bases remained unmatched. Germline V gene data show CDR1 as SNHLY and CDR2 as FYNNEI. The CDR3 extends over 15 amino acids. The entire variable domain, with the rest obtained from reference TRBV2 and TRBJ2-2, is as follows: EPEVTQTPSHQVTQMGQEVILRCVPISNHLYFYWYRQILGQKVEFLVSFYNNEISEKSEIFDDQFSVERPDGSNFTLKIRSTKLEDSAMYFCASIGGGADTGELFFGEGSRLTVL.

This clonotype has more than one count but fewer than ten. The gene calls are TRBV4-2 and TRBJ1-2; TRBD1 matches 7 bases. V was clipped by 0 bases and J by 8 bases; unmatched bases: 6. The CDR3 consists of 14 residues. Germline V gene sequence: CDR1 LGHNA, CDR2 YNFKEQ. The CDR3 region has the DNA TGTGCCAGCAGCCAAGAGGAGGGGGCGAGGGGCTACACCTTC. Translating it yields CASSQEEGARGYTF.

J is TRBJ2-3 and V is TRBV14; TRBD2 is a possible D gene (5 bases). Germline values: CDR1 SGHDN, CDR2 FVKESK. V was cut by 0 bases and J by 8 bases, with 9 bases left in between. The length of the CDR3 is 13 residues. The CDR3 nucleotides are TGTGCCAGCAGCCAAGAGGGAAGCGGTACGCAGTATTTT. Translated, it gives CASSQEGSGTQYF.

This clonotype has more than one count but fewer than ten. The genes are TRBV7-9 and TRBJ2-3, with D perhaps matching TRBD2 (5 bases). The ends were cut back, 5 bases at V and 0 bases at J, with 15 bases in the middle. CDR3 size: 16 residues. Per germline, CDR1 SEHNR and CDR2 FQNEAQ (reference sequence). For the CDR3, the DNA is TGTGCCAGCAGCACCTTTGACTACCGAAGCACAGATACGCAGTATTTT. It yields the protein CASSTFDYRSTDTQYF.

This clonotype was detected ten times or more. The CDR3 DNA is TGTGCCAGCAGGCCCGGGACAGGGGGAAGCTACGAGCAGTACTTC. This gives the protein CASRPGTGGSYEQYF. V gene TRBV6-5 combines with J gene TRBJ2-7; 11 bases are shared with TRBD1. This CDR3 contains 15 residues. V trimming: 6 bases; J trimming: 3 bases; junction bases outside the gene matches: 7. The germline V gene has CDR1 MNHEY and CDR2 SVGAGI.

The rearrangement joins TRBV5-1 to TRBJ1-1, with D possibly being TRBD1 (5 bases). V lost 5 bases and J lost 4, with 15 bases in between. Germline values: CDR1 SGHRS, CDR2 YFSETQ. The CDR3 consists of 14 residues. Written as DNA, the CDR3 is TGCGCCAGCAGGTTCGGAGGGGAGCCCACTGAAGCTTTCTTT. This encodes CASRFGGEPTEAFF.

The V and J genes are TRBV12-3 or TRBV12-4 and TRBJ1-2; D is unresolved. Trimming stripped 6 bases from V and 3 bases from J, with 14 bases between. The CDR3 loop spans 14 amino acids. In DNA form, the CDR3 reads TGTGCCAGCAGCCCCCTGACGGACCACTATGGCTACACCTTC. It translates to CASSPLTDHYGYTF.

A word on this clonotype: The junction differs from germline at one of its ends, possibly a read error. CDR3 sequence: CASSLGQGLEQYF. CDR3 coding DNA: TGTGCCAGCAGCTTGGGACAGGGCCTCGAGCAGTACTTC. V and J are TRBV5-1 and TRBJ2-7, with 9 bases aligning to TRBD1. Germline CDR1 and CDR2: SGHRS and YFSETQ. The CDR3 contains 13 residues. Based on the CDR3 plus reference TRBV5-1 and TRBJ2-7, the full variable domain is KAGVTQTPRYLIKTRGQQVTLSCSPISGHRSVSWYQQTPGQGLQFLFEYFSETQRNKGNFPGRFSGRQFSNSRSEMNVSTLELGDSALYLCASSLGQGLEQYFGPGTRLTVT.

The chain is built from TRBV7-2 and TRBJ2-7, with no clear D. CDR3 length equals 17 residues. Trimming stripped 1 base from V and 2 bases from J, with 18 bases between. Germline-derived CDR1 and CDR2 are SGHTA and FQGNSA. CDR3 in amino acids: CASSLGSPMALPYEQYF. Here the CDR3 DNA reads TGTGCCAGCAGCTTAGGATCCCCTATGGCACTACCCTACGAGCAGTACTTC.

This rearrangement joins TRBV12-3 or TRBV12-4 to TRBJ1-5; D unclear. The length of the CDR3 is 15 residues. Between the trimmed V and J ends, which lost 6 bases and 2 bases, there was a span of 14 bases. The CDR3 reads CASRLTWQRNQPQHF. CDR3 nucleotide sequence: TGTGCCAGCAGACTAACCTGGCAACGCAATCAGCCCCAGCATTTT.

This clonotype was seen a few times. This rearrangement joins TRBV6-2 or TRBV6-3 to TRBJ2-5; TRBD1 agrees at 7 bases. V lost 8 bases and J lost 5; bases outside the gene matches: 17. CDR1 is MNHEY, CDR2 SVGEGT, per germline. There are 16 residues in the CDR3. The CDR3 nucleotides are TGTGCCAGCTTATACAGGGGAAGATTGGAAGACGAGACCCAGTACTTC. Its translation is CASLYRGRLEDETQYF.

The chain is built from TRBV20-1 and TRBJ2-7, with TRBD1 matching 10 bases. The V gene end was trimmed by 7 bases and the J gene end by 0 bases; junction bases not matched to a gene: 3. CDR1 and CDR2 from the germline V gene are DFQATT and SNEGSKA (reference sequence). This CDR3 comprises 13 residues. The CDR3, as DNA: TGCAGTGTCGGACAGGGGGTCTCCTACGAGCAGTACTTC. It translates to CSVGQGVSYEQYF.

This sequence joins TRBV14 and TRBJ2-1; a weak D match, TRBD2 (6 bases). The germline gives CDR1 SGHDN, CDR2 FVKESK. The CDR3 consists of 12 residues. Trimming took 1 base from V and 14 from J, leaving 12 bases between them. The CDR3 bases are TGTGCCAGCAGCCAAGCCCACCGCGGGGAGTTCTTC. Encoded protein: CASSQAHRGEFF.